This entry features one T cell receptor beta chain sequence. Antigen: not known. Repertoires were generated with immunoSEQ multiplex PCR, while TCRdb's copy carries only in-frame clones and drops some. The table shows about 120,000 clones, with roughly 92% occurring only once. This specimen belongs to a study of T cell responses to AZD1222 COVID-19 vaccine. Study observations and caveats: Sampling that yielded the repertoires occurred only after the peak T cell response. White British ancestry dominated among donors, who included more females, and clonal diversity was possibly underestimated. Spike-wide coverage was observed for vaccine-associated CD4 TCRs, with dominant responses at 160-218 and 743-854.

The CDR3 has 14 residues. V lost 5 bases and J lost 6; bases outside the gene matches: 9. The germline V gene encodes CDR1 SQVTM and CDR2 ANQGSEA. The TCR comes from an adult who received the AZD1222 COVID-19 vaccine. The J gene is TRBJ2-7, the V gene TRBV29-1, with 11 bases matching TRBD2. The sequencing used peripheral blood, collected 28 days after the second AZD1222 dose. The chain's CDR3 is CSVTKGLAGGEQYF. CDR3 coding DNA: TGCAGCGTTACCAAGGGGCTAGCGGGAGGCGAGCAGTACTTC.